This TCR beta chain appears in the sequencing data of a study of cytomegalovirus exposure and HLA in healthy donors. Turning to the study itself: Under 90% of roughly 430 genotyped donors fell in the Caucasian-associated ancestry cluster.

The ends were cut back, 6 bases at V and 3 bases at J, with 9 bases in the middle. In germline, CDR1 is LNHDA, CDR2 SQIVND (reference sequence). This CDR3 contains 12 residues. The PCR contained 60 Vbeta and 13 Jbeta primers. Libraries were prepared by immunoSEQ multiplex PCR; TCRdb keeps only in-frame clonotypes and omits some of them. The sample has 110,000 or so clones, roughly 77% seen once; the top ten hold about 1.7%. This clone was counted a single time. The sample has other DNA sequences that encode this CDR3 too. The genes are TRBV19 and TRBJ2-7; D is possibly TRBD1 (6 bases). The sample was PBMCs. The receptor comes from a man between 40 and 49 years old in good health and CMV-seronegative. The CDR3 region has the DNA TGTGCCAGTAGGGACAGCTTCTACGAGCAGTACTTC. Amino acid sequence: CASRDSFYEQYF.